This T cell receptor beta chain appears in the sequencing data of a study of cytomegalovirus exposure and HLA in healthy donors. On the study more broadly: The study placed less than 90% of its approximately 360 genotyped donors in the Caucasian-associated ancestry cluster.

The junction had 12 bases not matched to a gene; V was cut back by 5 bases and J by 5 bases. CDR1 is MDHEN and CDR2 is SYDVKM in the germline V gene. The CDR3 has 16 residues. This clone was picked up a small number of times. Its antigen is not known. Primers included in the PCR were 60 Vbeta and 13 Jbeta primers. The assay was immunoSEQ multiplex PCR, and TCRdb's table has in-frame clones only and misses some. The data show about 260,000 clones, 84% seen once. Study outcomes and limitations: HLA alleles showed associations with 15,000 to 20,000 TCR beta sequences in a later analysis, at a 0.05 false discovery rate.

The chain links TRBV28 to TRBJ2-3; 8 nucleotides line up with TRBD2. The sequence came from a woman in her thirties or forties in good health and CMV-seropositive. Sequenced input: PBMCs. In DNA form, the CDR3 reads TGTGCCAGCAGTCCCTTCGGCCCGGGAGGGGAAGATACGCAGTATTTT. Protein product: CASSPFGPGGEDTQYF.